A selection of T cell receptor beta chains follows, all from one sample in a study of blood T cells in healthy people across ages. TCRdb reprocessed the 5' RACE reads with MiXCR, giving one entry per CDR3 protein. The sample has 1.5 million to 2 million distinct CDR3 sequences; 28% are singletons. The sequenced sample was blood. Receptor source: a woman aged 25 to 39 in good health. Each CDR3 is given with its conserved first and last residue. Fields, in order: J gene, clone size, D gene, V gene, CDR3 length, CDR3 DNA, CDR3 protein. A D gene is named only where the DNA matches it firmly. Clone size is not always given. Where it is, it says once, few, many or a class for expanded clones.

J gene: TRBJ2-5; clone size: many; D gene: TRBD1; V gene: TRBV9; CDR3 length: 15; CDR3 DNA: TGTGCCAGCAGCGCCCCCCAGGGGGCCCGGGGGACCCAGTACTTC; CDR3 protein: CASSAPQGARGTQYF
J gene: TRBJ2-7; clone size: .; D gene: TRBD2; V gene: TRBV4-2; CDR3 length: 16; CDR3 DNA: TGTGCCAGCAGCCAAGAGGAAGCGGGGGGTCCCTACGAGCAGTACTTC; CDR3 protein: CASSQEEAGGPYEQYF
J gene: TRBJ2-7; clone size: many; D gene: TRBD2; V gene: TRBV20-1; CDR3 length: 15; CDR3 DNA: TGCAGTGCTAGAGACGAGGGACTAGCGGGAGACGAGCAGTACTTC; CDR3 protein: CSARDEGLAGDEQYF
J gene: TRBJ1-1; clone size: few; D gene: TRBD1; V gene: TRBV19; CDR3 length: 13; CDR3 DNA: TGTGCCACCAAACGGTCAGGGGGCACTGAAGCTTTCTTT; CDR3 protein: CATKRSGGTEAFF
J gene: TRBJ2-1; clone size: many; D gene: .; V gene: TRBV7-9; CDR3 length: 12; CDR3 DNA: TGTGCCAGCACGCACAGATACAATGAGCAGTTCTTC; CDR3 protein: CASTHRYNEQFF
J gene: TRBJ2-7; clone size: few; D gene: TRBD2; V gene: TRBV7-2; CDR3 length: 15; CDR3 DNA: TGTGCCAGCACCCCTCCCGGGACTAGAAAGAGCGAGCAGTACTTC; CDR3 protein: CASTPPGTRKSEQYF
J gene: TRBJ1-1; clone size: .; D gene: .; V gene: TRBV5-6; CDR3 length: 13; CDR3 DNA: TGTGCCAGCAGCTGGTTAACTGGTACTGAAGCTTTCTTT; CDR3 protein: CASSWLTGTEAFF
J gene: TRBJ2-7; clone size: .; D gene: .; V gene: TRBV3-1; CDR3 length: 14; CDR3 DNA: TGTGCCAGCAGCGGGGCTGGGATCCCCTACGAGCAGTACTTC; CDR3 protein: CASSGAGIPYEQYF
J gene: TRBJ1-3; clone size: few; D gene: .; V gene: TRBV7-2; CDR3 length: 15; CDR3 DNA: TGTGCCAGCAGCTTCGCGGGCTACTCTGGAAACACCATATATTTT; CDR3 protein: CASSFAGYSGNTIYF
J gene: TRBJ2-5; clone size: many; D gene: .; V gene: TRBV20-1; CDR3 length: 12; CDR3 DNA: TGCAGTGCTTGGGCCCCCCAAGAGACCCAGTACTTC; CDR3 protein: CSAWAPQETQYF